Presented here are 18 T cell receptor beta chains from one specimen sequenced in a study of shared clonotypes between healthy human individuals. Assay: immunoSEQ multiplex PCR; the TCRdb copy retains only in-frame clones and omits some. The sample consists of 850,000 to 1,200,000 clones, around four fifths of them appearing once. The sequenced material came from memory CD4+ T cells sorted from blood. Stated subset: CD45RA-negative fraction. These receptors came from a man younger than 35 in good health.

This clone occurred once. The chain is built from TRBV18 and TRBJ2-7; weak D call: TRBD2 (6 bases). The CDR3 consists of 13 residues. Germline values: CDR1 KGHSH, CDR2 LQKENI. Trimming took off 6 bases at V and 3 bases at J, with 12 bases between the two ends. The CDR3 DNA follows: TGTGCCAGCTCCCCCGGGGGACGCTACGAGCAGTACTTC. Translation gives CASSPGGRYEQYF.

In this sample, this clone turned up once. V gene TRBV15 combines with J gene TRBJ1-2, with D perhaps TRBD1 (6 bases). CDR3 size: 16 residues. In germline, CDR1 is LNHNV, CDR2 YYDKDF (reference sequence). V was trimmed by 5 bases and J by 4 bases, leaving 20 bases between them. CDR3 in DNA: TGTGCCACCAGCGGAGGACAGACCTCGGGGAGCTATGGCTACACCTTC. It yields the protein CATSGGQTSGSYGYTF.

This chain uses TRBV2 with TRBJ2-2; 8 nucleotides match TRBD2. V lost 2 bases, J lost 6 bases, and 11 bases stayed unmatched. CDR1 is SNHLY, CDR2 FYNNEI, per germline. This CDR3 has 17 residues. The CDR3 DNA is TGTGCCAGCAGTGAATTCTTGTCTGTGCGGGGGGCCGGGGAGCTGTTTTTT. It is translated as CASSEFLSVRGAGELFF.

The chain couples TRBV19 to TRBJ1-2; D call uncertain. Germline CDR1 reads LNHDA; CDR2 reads SQIVND (reference sequence). There are 13 residues in the CDR3. Trimming shortened V by 2 bases and J by 5 bases, and 9 bases separated the two germline ends. CDR3 amino acids: CASSIYGSYGYTF. The DNA of the CDR3 is TGTGCCAGTAGTATATACGGGAGTTATGGCTACACCTTC.

The V and J genes are TRBV7-2 and TRBJ2-2; no reliable D call. This CDR3 has 18 amino acids. Deletions cut 4 bases from V and 0 bases from J, with 18 bases between. Looked up from germline, CDR1 is SGHTA and CDR2 is FQGNSA. CDR3 coding DNA: TGTGCCAGCAGCTCCCGAAACTCAATTGGGACGAACACCGGGGAGCTGTTTTTT. This codes for CASSSRNSIGTNTGELFF.

V usage is TRBV7-2 and J usage is TRBJ1-5; D gene uncertain. The V end lost 0 bases, the J end lost 7 bases, and 7 bases lay between the germline ends. Germline V CDR1 and CDR2: SGHTA, FQGNSA. The CDR3 spans 13 residues. DNA for the CDR3: TGTGCCAGCAGCTTAGCGCTTGAACAGCCCCAGCATTTT. Its protein is CASSLALEQPQHF.

This rearrangement joins TRBV6-5 to TRBJ2-7, with 9 bases fitting TRBD2. V shed 8 bases, J shed 6 bases, and the junction held 14 bases outside the gene matches. Germline CDR1 reads MNHEY; CDR2 reads SVGAGI. The CDR3 is 15 amino acids. The CDR3, as DNA: TGTGCCAGCCAGCCTCGGGGTAGCGGGAGTGGCGAGCAGTACTTC. It translates to CASQPRGSGSGEQYF.

In nucleotides, the CDR3 is TGTGCCAGCAGTTTTCGGACAGGGAGGGAAAACATTCAGTACTTC. Its protein product is CASSFRTGRENIQYF. The V and J genes are TRBV6-6 and TRBJ2-4; D may be TRBD1 (8 bases). Trimming removed 4 bases from V and 5 bases from J, with 15 bases in between. Germline loops: CDR1 MNHNY, CDR2 SVGAGI (reference sequence). The CDR3 sequence is 15 residues long.

This chain joins TRBV9 and TRBJ1-1; D gene ambiguous. Trimming took off 3 bases at V and 1 base at J, with 13 bases between the two ends. The CDR3 consists of 15 residues. Germline values: CDR1 SGDLS, CDR2 YYNGEE. The CDR3 protein is CASSATGRGNTEAFF. The CDR3 nucleotides read TGTGCCAGCAGCGCCACCGGGCGTGGGAACACTGAAGCTTTCTTT.

The V gene is TRBV6-6, the J gene TRBJ1-1; unclear D gene. The germline V gene has CDR1 MNHNY and CDR2 SVGAGI (reference sequence). CDR3 size: 15 residues. V lost 3 bases and J 0 bases, leaving 11 bases between the germline ends. CDR3 DNA: TGTGCCAGCAGTTATCCTTCCAACATGAACACTGAAGCTTTCTTT. It yields the protein CASSYPSNMNTEAFF.

The table lists this clone with a few counts. The chain combines TRBV10-2 with TRBJ2-1; a weak D match, TRBD2 (6 bases). V gave up 1 base and J gave up 15 bases, with 16 bases separating them. The CDR3 has 13 amino acids. CDR1 is WSHSY, CDR2 SAAADI, per germline. As DNA, the CDR3 is TGCGCCAGCAGTGAGTTAGCGCCACCGCGGGGGTTCTTC. This encodes CASSELAPPRGFF.

This clone was picked up a small number of times. As DNA, the CDR3 is TGTGCCAGCAGCCCGGCGGACAGGGCGACTTCATATGGAAACACCATATATTTT. Protein product: CASSPADRATSYGNTIYF. The J gene is TRBJ1-3, the V gene TRBV13; 8 positions agree with TRBD1. The germline V gene has CDR1 PRHDT and CDR2 FYEKMQ (reference sequence). J lost 3 bases, V lost 5 bases, and 15 bases had no gene match. The CDR3 sequence is 18 residues long.

This clone has a single count. The chain uses TRBV28 and TRBJ1-4; D remains ambiguous. With 2 bases removed from V and 2 bases from J, the gap between germline ends came to 6 bases. Germline V gene lookup returns CDR1 MDHEN and CDR2 SYDVKM. The CDR3 has 14 amino acids. The CDR3 DNA follows: TGTGCCAGCAGTTTAGGGTTTACTAATGAAAAACTGTTTTTT. This gives the protein CASSLGFTNEKLFF.

Details on this clone: Other DNA sequences in this sample translate to the same CDR3. V gene TRBV5-6 combines with J gene TRBJ2-7; D is perhaps TRBD1 (6 bases). V was clipped by 0 bases and J by 0 bases, with 10 bases between them. CDR1 and CDR2 from the germline V gene are SGHDT and YYEEEE. The CDR3 length is 15 residues. CDR3 sequence reads: CASSLGGGISYEQYF. The CDR3 DNA sequence: TGTGCCAGCAGCTTGGGAGGGGGAATCTCCTACGAGCAGTACTTC.

The V gene is TRBV7-6, the J gene TRBJ2-3; TRBD1 aligns across 10 bases. The CDR3 is 14 amino acids. The trim removed 5 bases at V and 8 bases at J, leaving 7 bases unmatched. Germline CDR1 is SGHVS and CDR2 is FNYEAQ. This CDR3 reads CASSTRDRGGTQYF. For the CDR3, the DNA is TGTGCCAGCAGCACCCGGGACAGGGGAGGTACGCAGTATTTT.

This clone was recorded once. The V and J genes are TRBV6-1 and TRBJ2-7, with D possibly matching TRBD1 (6 bases). Trimming removed 5 bases at V and 5 bases at J, with 16 bases between. CDR1 and CDR2 (germline): MNHNS, SASEGT. This CDR3 comprises 14 residues. In DNA form, the CDR3 reads TGTGCCAGCAGTCGCCCCTTACAGGGCCACGAGCAGTACTTC. Protein sequence: CASSRPLQGHEQYF.

To note about this clone: The same CDR3 also results from other DNA sequences found in this sample. V is TRBV5-4 and J is TRBJ1-1, with a possible D match to TRBD1 (6 bases). V lost 0 bases to trimming and J lost 2 bases, with 8 bases between them. CDR1 is SGHNT, CDR2 YYREEE, per germline (reference sequence). The CDR3 sequence is 14 residues long. CDR3 loop: CASSLGGANTEAFF. Here the CDR3 DNA reads TGTGCCAGCAGCTTGGGGGGGGCAAACACTGAAGCTTTCTTT.

The chain links TRBV7-2 to TRBJ1-3; D might be TRBD1 (5 bases). Trimming removed 4 bases from V and 0 bases from J, with 13 bases in between. CDR1 and CDR2 from the germline V gene are SGHTA and FQGNSA. The CDR3 contains 16 residues. The CDR3 protein is CASSWRARDSGNTIYF. The CDR3 coding sequence is TGTGCCAGCAGCTGGCGGGCCAGGGACTCTGGAAACACCATATATTTT.